This TCR beta chain was captured by sequencing in a study of shared clonotypes between healthy human individuals. The deep-level immunoSEQ assay was used. Around 30,000 T cell genomes (about 0.2 ug DNA) went into each sorted-subset replicate. Using immunoSEQ multiplex PCR, the repertoire was profiled, and TCRdb retains in-frame clones only, with some absent. The sample records roughly 300,000 clones, around 86% being singletons. CD8 memory was a combination that joined CD45RO+ cells with CCR7-negative CD45RA+ TemRA cells. Sequencing was carried out using memory CD8+ T cells sorted from blood. Stated subset: CD45RO+ cells pooled with CCR7-negative TemRA cells. The clonotype comes from a man younger than 35 in good health.

CDR3 sequence: CASSPIRGFTNYGYTF. The CDR3 DNA reads TGCGCCAGCAGCCCGATCCGGGGGTTTACTAACTATGGCTACACCTTC. The V and J genes are TRBV4-1 and TRBJ1-2; maybe TRBD1 (5 bases). V dropped 4 bases and J dropped 0 bases, with 15 bases sitting between them. Germline V lookup: CDR1 MGHRA, CDR2 YSYEKL. There are 16 residues in the CDR3.